This is a list of T cell receptor beta chains from one sample in a study of cytomegalovirus exposure and HLA in healthy donors. Some clones are missing from TCRdb's copy, which holds only in-frame ones; the method was immunoSEQ multiplex PCR. Counted here are approximately 160,000 clones, over 60% occurring once; the ten biggest clones make up 0.66%. Sequenced: PBMCs. The source of these receptors is a male donor in good health and CMV-seronegative. The CDR3 runs from the conserved cysteine through the conserved F or W. A D gene is named only where the DNA matches it firmly. Rows may omit the clone size; those that give it use once, few, many or a size class.

>TRBV5-1|.|TRBJ1-2|.
TGCGCCAGCAGCCAGGGGCTTAACTATGGCTACACCTTC
CASSQGLNYGYTF
>TRBV19|.|TRBJ1-5|TRBD1
TGTGCCAGTAGCCGAGGGACAGCCGGTCAGCCCCAGCATTTT
CASSRGTAGQPQHF
>TRBV29-1|.|TRBJ1-2|.
TGCAGCGTTGAAAATCAATCGGCGGATTACACCTTC
CSVENQSADYTF
>TRBV5-1|.|TRBJ2-1|TRBD1
TGCGCCAGCAGCACTCACGGGACAGGGTACAATGAGCAGTTCTTC
CASSTHGTGYNEQFF
>TRBV20-1|.|TRBJ1-1|TRBD1
TGCAGTGCTGACAGGGGGACTGAAGCTTTCTTT
CSADRGTEAFF
>TRBV5-1|.|TRBJ2-5|.
TGCGCCAGCAGCTTTGGAGGGGCAAGAGAGACCCAGTACTTC
CASSFGGARETQYF
>TRBV7-9|.|TRBJ2-2|TRBD1
TGTGCCAGCAGCTTAGGTGACAGGGGTAACACCGGGGAGCTGTTTTTT
CASSLGDRGNTGELFF
>TRBV2|.|TRBJ1-2|TRBD1
TGTGCCAGCAGTGACCCTCGGACAGGGAGGGACTATGGCTACACCTTC
CASSDPRTGRDYGYTF
>TRBV4-3|.|TRBJ2-3|.
TGCGCCAGCAGCCAAGCAGGGGCCGGACGCGATACGCAGTATTTT
CASSQAGAGRDTQYF
>TRBV7-9|once|TRBJ2-2|.
TGTTCCAGCAGCTTAGCAGAGGTTCCCGTAGGCGGGGAGCTGTTTTTT
CSSSLAEVPVGGELFF
>TRBV2|.|TRBJ1-1|.
TGTGCCAGCAAACGGGACACTGAAGCTTTCTTT
CASKRDTEAFF
>TRBV12-5|.|TRBJ1-1|TRBD1
TGTGCTAGTGGTTCTGACAGGGGAGACACTGAAGCTTTCTTT
CASGSDRGDTEAFF
>TRBV9|.|TRBJ2-2|TRBD1
TGTGCCAGCAGCGTCGATGCTCGGACAGGGGTAGCCGGGGAGCTGTTTTTT
CASSVDARTGVAGELFF
>TRBV9|.|TRBJ2-2|.
TGTGCCAGCAGCCCATTTACCGGGGAGCTGTTTTTT
CASSPFTGELFF
>TRBV21-1|.|TRBJ2-7|.
TGTGCCAGCAGCCACCGGGAACCTCACTACGAGCAGTACTTC
CASSHREPHYEQYF
>TRBV27|.|TRBJ1-6|TRBD1
TGTGCCAGCAGTCCCGCCGGGACAGGGAGAAATTCACCCCTCCACTTT
CASSPAGTGRNSPLHF
>TRBV7-2|.|TRBJ1-6|.
TGTGCCAGCAGCCTAGCGGGCCTTCTTAATTCACCCCTCCACTTT
CASSLAGLLNSPLHF
>TRBV21-1|.|TRBJ1-5|.
TGTGCCAGCAGCAAAGCCAACAGGCCTTCGTTCAAGCCCCAGCATTTT
CASSKANRPSFKPQHF
>TRBV5-4|.|TRBJ2-1|.
TGTGCCAGCAGCCCTGGGGGGTTTTCCTACAATGAGCAGTTCTTC
CASSPGGFSYNEQFF
>TRBV18|.|TRBJ2-3|.
TGTGCCAGCTCATACGAGGGTACAGATACGCAGTATTTT
CASSYEGTDTQYF
>TRBV13|.|TRBJ1-2|TRBD1
TGTGCCAGCAGGGGACAGGGGGCGAGGGGCTACACCTTC
CASRGQGARGYTF
>TRBV6-5|.|TRBJ2-5|TRBD2
TGTGCCAGCAGCTCCAGCGGGAGGGCCGCAGAGACCCAGTACTTC
CASSSSGRAAETQYF
>TRBV9|.|TRBJ1-2|.
TGTGCCAGCAGCGCAGGGTGGGACTATGGCTACACCTTC
CASSAGWDYGYTF
>TRBV7-6|.|TRBJ2-1|TRBD1
TGTGCCAGCAGCTTACAACCCCCGACAGGGAGCTCCTACAATGAGCAGTTCTTC
CASSLQPPTGSSYNEQFF
>TRBV18|.|TRBJ2-3|.
TGTGCCAGTTTCCCGTCCCTAACAGATACGCAGTATTTT
CASFPSLTDTQYF
>TRBV19|few|TRBJ1-2|.
TGTGCCAGTAGTAGCAGGGGATCTCGGGACTATGGCTACACCTTC
CASSSRGSRDYGYTF
>TRBV6-1|.|TRBJ1-5|.
TGTGCCAGCAGTGAAGGAAGGGGCATTCATCAGCCCCAGCATTTT
CASSEGRGIHQPQHF
>TRBV5-1|.|TRBJ1-2|.
TGCGCCAGCAGCTTGGCTCGCGGGAAGAACTATGGCTACACCTTC
CASSLARGKNYGYTF
>TRBV4-1|.|TRBJ2-5|.
TGCGCCAGCAGCCCCAACCCGACTGCGGGGGAGACCCAGTACTTC
CASSPNPTAGETQYF
>TRBV2|few|TRBJ1-1|TRBD1
TGTGCCAGCAGTATCCGGGACAGCAACACTGAAGCTTTCTTT
CASSIRDSNTEAFF
>TRBV19|.|TRBJ2-3|.
TGTGCCAGTAGTATCTCGGCAGATACGCAGTATTTT
CASSISADTQYF
>TRBV5-1|.|TRBJ1-4|TRBD1
TGCGCCAGCAGCGCCGGGGACAGGAAGAATGAAAAACTGTTTTTT
CASSAGDRKNEKLFF
>TRBV5-4|.|TRBJ1-6|.
TGTGCCAGCAGCCTTGGCGGCAGAGGGCCAAAATTCACCCTCCACTTT
CASSLGGRGPKFTLHF
>TRBV5-1|.|TRBJ1-2|.
TGCGCCAGCAGCTTGGTGGCGGGCCCTAACTATGGCTACACCTTC
CASSLVAGPNYGYTF
>TRBV30|.|TRBJ1-2|TRBD1
TGTGCCTGGAGTGCCGGTACCACAGGGGTCAATGGCTACACCTTC
CAWSAGTTGVNGYTF
>TRBV7-2|.|TRBJ2-7|TRBD1
TGTGCCAGCAGCTTATCGGGACAGGGTATCTACGAGCAGTACTTC
CASSLSGQGIYEQYF
>TRBV10-2|.|TRBJ2-1|.
TGCGCCAGCCGGGGGACGTCAAGCGTTGAGCAGTTCTTC
CASRGTSSVEQFF
>TRBV6-5|.|TRBJ2-1|.
TGTGCCAGCAGCCGCGGTCAAATCTACAATGAGCAGTTCTTC
CASSRGQIYNEQFF